Listed below are T cell receptor beta chains from one sample, sequenced in a study of identifying expanded T cells in peripheral blood. Some clones are missing from TCRdb's copy, which holds only in-frame ones; the method was immunoSEQ multiplex PCR. The data contain 60,000 or so clones, over 80% of them singletons. The sample consisted of blood. The receptors derive from a person between 18 and 69 years old in good health. Each CDR3 is given with its conserved first and last residue. A D gene is named only where the DNA matches it firmly. The size of a clone is reported for some rows only, either as once, few or many, or as a class for expanded clones.

len: 12
j_gene: TRBJ2-3
abundance: NA
d_gene: NA
v_gene: TRBV29-1
CDR3nt: TGCAGCGTTGAAGGACATTCAGATACGCAGTATTTT
CDR3aa: CSVEGHSDTQYF

len: 13
j_gene: TRBJ2-3
abundance: many
d_gene: NA
v_gene: TRBV10-2
CDR3nt: TGCGCCAGCAGCCGGCAGGGGACAGATACGCAGTATTTT
CDR3aa: CASSRQGTDTQYF

len: 13
j_gene: TRBJ1-2
abundance: NA
d_gene: NA
v_gene: TRBV7-3
CDR3nt: TGTGCCAGCAGCCGGAGAGGTTCAGGGACCTACACCTTC
CDR3aa: CASSRRGSGTYTF

len: 15
j_gene: TRBJ1-2
abundance: once
d_gene: NA
v_gene: TRBV11-2
CDR3nt: TGTGCCAGCAGCTTCCTCTCTGACATATCCTATGGCTACACCTTC
CDR3aa: CASSFLSDISYGYTF

len: 15
j_gene: TRBJ2-2
abundance: NA
d_gene: TRBD1
v_gene: TRBV5-1
CDR3nt: TGCGCCAGCAGCCCGGACAGGGGGTTGATCGGGGAGCTGTTTTTT
CDR3aa: CASSPDRGLIGELFF

len: 16
j_gene: TRBJ2-3
abundance: NA
d_gene: TRBD2
v_gene: TRBV11-2
CDR3nt: TGTGCCAGCAGCTTTAGTAGCGGGCTCAACACAGATACGCAGTATTTT
CDR3aa: CASSFSSGLNTDTQYF

len: 18
j_gene: TRBJ1-5
abundance: NA
d_gene: NA
v_gene: TRBV11-2
CDR3nt: TGTGCCAGCAGCCCTACCGTCCTCCCGGGACACAAGGGACAGCCCCAGCATTTT
CDR3aa: CASSPTVLPGHKGQPQHF

len: 18
j_gene: TRBJ2-1
abundance: NA
d_gene: NA
v_gene: TRBV7-2
CDR3nt: TGTGCCAGCAGCTTAGCCCCGACTATACGCCCCCCCTACAATGAGCAGTTCTTC
CDR3aa: CASSLAPTIRPPYNEQFF

len: 17
j_gene: TRBJ1-3
abundance: NA
d_gene: NA
v_gene: TRBV5-8
CDR3nt: TGTGCCAGCAGCGGCCGCTATTCCAGACTCTCTGGAAACACCATATATTTT
CDR3aa: CASSGRYSRLSGNTIYF

len: 17
j_gene: TRBJ1-4
abundance: once
d_gene: TRBD1
v_gene: TRBV5-4
CDR3nt: TGTGCCAGCAGCTTCCAGGGACAGGGATTAAAAGTTGAAAAACTGTTTTTT
CDR3aa: CASSFQGQGLKVEKLFF

len: 12
j_gene: TRBJ2-1
abundance: NA
d_gene: NA
v_gene: TRBV7-8
CDR3nt: TGTGCCAGCAGCGTGAGCTACAATGAGCAGTTCTTC
CDR3aa: CASSVSYNEQFF

len: 15
j_gene: TRBJ1-1
abundance: NA
d_gene: NA
v_gene: TRBV4-1
CDR3nt: TGCGCCAGCAGCCAAGACCAAGCCTGGAACACTGAAGCTTTCTTT
CDR3aa: CASSQDQAWNTEAFF

len: 18
j_gene: TRBJ2-1
abundance: NA
d_gene: TRBD2
v_gene: TRBV7-2
CDR3nt: TGTGCCAGCAGCTTAGTCCTAGCGGGAGGAGTTGGCTACAATGAGCAGTTCTTC
CDR3aa: CASSLVLAGGVGYNEQFF

len: 15
j_gene: TRBJ2-5
abundance: NA
d_gene: TRBD2
v_gene: TRBV5-1
CDR3nt: TGCGCCAGCAGCTTGAGAGCGGGGGGGCAAGAGACCCAGTACTTC
CDR3aa: CASSLRAGGQETQYF

len: 14
j_gene: TRBJ1-2
abundance: NA
d_gene: NA
v_gene: TRBV27
CDR3nt: TGTGCCAGCAGTTTATCGAGGGCAGGGCAAGGCTACACCTTC
CDR3aa: CASSLSRAGQGYTF

len: 14
j_gene: TRBJ2-3
abundance: NA
d_gene: TRBD1
v_gene: TRBV5-1
CDR3nt: TGCGCCAGCAGCTTGAACCAGGGGGCAGATACGCAGTATTTT
CDR3aa: CASSLNQGADTQYF

len: 13
j_gene: TRBJ1-1
abundance: NA
d_gene: NA
v_gene: TRBV6-1
CDR3nt: TGTGCCAGCAGGCTAAGTTCTACCACTGAAGCTTTCTTT
CDR3aa: CASRLSSTTEAFF

len: 14
j_gene: TRBJ2-5
abundance: NA
d_gene: NA
v_gene: TRBV7-8
CDR3nt: TGTGCCAGCAGCTTAGCAGGGGTCGGAGAGACCCAGTACTTC
CDR3aa: CASSLAGVGETQYF

len: 18
j_gene: TRBJ2-6
abundance: NA
d_gene: NA
v_gene: TRBV23-1
CDR3nt: TGCGCCAGCAGTCAATCTTCGGGACGCCCCTCTGGGGCCAACGTCCTGACTTTC
CDR3aa: CASSQSSGRPSGANVLTF

len: 15
j_gene: TRBJ2-1
abundance: NA
d_gene: NA
v_gene: TRBV2
CDR3nt: TGTGCCAGCAGTGATGGCAGGGTCACCTACAATGAGCAGTTCTTC
CDR3aa: CASSDGRVTYNEQFF

len: 16
j_gene: TRBJ2-6
abundance: NA
d_gene: TRBD1
v_gene: TRBV5-1
CDR3nt: TGCGCCAGCAGCTTGAACAGGGGATCTGGGGCCAACGTCCTGACTTTC
CDR3aa: CASSLNRGSGANVLTF

len: 15
j_gene: TRBJ2-1
abundance: NA
d_gene: TRBD1
v_gene: TRBV18
CDR3nt: TGTGCCAGCTCACCCCGGGACAGAACCTACAATGAGCAGTTCTTC
CDR3aa: CASSPRDRTYNEQFF

len: 13
j_gene: TRBJ1-2
abundance: NA
d_gene: NA
v_gene: TRBV30
CDR3nt: TGTGCCTGGAGTCCCTCCAGCGGAGGTGGCTACACCTTC
CDR3aa: CAWSPSSGGGYTF

len: 16
j_gene: TRBJ2-2
abundance: NA
d_gene: TRBD1
v_gene: TRBV19
CDR3nt: TGTGCCAGTAACGAGGGACAGGGGGCTAACACCGGGGAGCTGTTTTTT
CDR3aa: CASNEGQGANTGELFF

len: 13
j_gene: TRBJ1-6
abundance: NA
d_gene: NA
v_gene: TRBV6-5
CDR3nt: TGTGCCAGCAGTAGGGTGGGGGGTTCACCCCTCCACTTT
CDR3aa: CASSRVGGSPLHF

len: 14
j_gene: TRBJ2-2
abundance: NA
d_gene: NA
v_gene: TRBV5-1
CDR3nt: TGCGCCAGCAGCTTGACCGGGGGCACCGGGGAGCTGTTTTTT
CDR3aa: CASSLTGGTGELFF

len: 16
j_gene: TRBJ2-2
abundance: NA
d_gene: NA
v_gene: TRBV5-1
CDR3nt: TGCGCCAGTCTGGGCTTAGCCGGGTCGAACACCGGGGAGCTGTTTTTT
CDR3aa: CASLGLAGSNTGELFF

len: 13
j_gene: TRBJ2-1
abundance: NA
d_gene: TRBD1
v_gene: TRBV18
CDR3nt: TGTGCCAGCGTTACAGGGGCGCAGGATGAGCAGTTCTTC
CDR3aa: CASVTGAQDEQFF

len: 15
j_gene: TRBJ1-1
abundance: few
d_gene: NA
v_gene: TRBV9
CDR3nt: TGTGCCAGCAGCGCAGAACAGGGTGGGAGCACTGAAGCTTTCTTT
CDR3aa: CASSAEQGGSTEAFF

len: 15
j_gene: TRBJ2-1
abundance: NA
d_gene: NA
v_gene: TRBV7-2
CDR3nt: TGTGCCAGCAGCTTAGGCGCCCATCTATACAATGAGCAGTTCTTC
CDR3aa: CASSLGAHLYNEQFF

len: 11
j_gene: TRBJ2-1
abundance: NA
d_gene: NA
v_gene: TRBV13
CDR3nt: TGTGCCAGCAGCTTGGTCGGAGAGCAGTTCTTC
CDR3aa: CASSLVGEQFF

len: 16
j_gene: TRBJ2-7
abundance: NA
d_gene: NA
v_gene: TRBV4-1
CDR3nt: TGCGCCAGCAGCCAGGTAACCTCGGACAGCTCCTACGAGCAGTACTTC
CDR3aa: CASSQVTSDSSYEQYF

len: 14
j_gene: TRBJ2-3
abundance: NA
d_gene: NA
v_gene: TRBV7-2
CDR3nt: TGTGCCAGCAGCTTTCGACGGATGACAGATACGCAGTATTTT
CDR3aa: CASSFRRMTDTQYF

len: 13
j_gene: TRBJ1-1
abundance: NA
d_gene: NA
v_gene: TRBV5-6
CDR3nt: TGTGCCAGCAGCTGGATTCAGGCTACTGAAGCTTTCTTT
CDR3aa: CASSWIQATEAFF

len: 15
j_gene: TRBJ2-5
abundance: NA
d_gene: TRBD2
v_gene: TRBV7-3
CDR3nt: TGTGCCAGCAGCCACCTAGCGGGGACTAAAGAGACCCAGTACTTC
CDR3aa: CASSHLAGTKETQYF

len: 12
j_gene: TRBJ1-2
abundance: NA
d_gene: NA
v_gene: TRBV4-1
CDR3nt: TGCGCCAGCAGCCAAACTAACTATGGCTACACCTTC
CDR3aa: CASSQTNYGYTF

len: 13
j_gene: TRBJ1-6
abundance: NA
d_gene: NA
v_gene: TRBV7-2
CDR3nt: TGTGCCAGCAGCATCGCCGAGAATTCACCCCTCCACTTT
CDR3aa: CASSIAENSPLHF

len: 14
j_gene: TRBJ1-5
abundance: NA
d_gene: NA
v_gene: TRBV2
CDR3nt: TGTGCCAGCAGTGAAAGTCGGACTAATCAGCCCCAGCATTTT
CDR3aa: CASSESRTNQPQHF

len: 15
j_gene: TRBJ2-5
abundance: NA
d_gene: NA
v_gene: TRBV2
CDR3nt: TGTGCCAGCAGTGGGGCCGCAGTCAGTGGAGAGACCCAGTACTTC
CDR3aa: CASSGAAVSGETQYF

len: 17
j_gene: TRBJ1-2
abundance: NA
d_gene: NA
v_gene: TRBV7-2
CDR3nt: TGTGCCAGCAGCTTGACAGCCGGTTTAACTTCTGGCTATGGCTACACCTTC
CDR3aa: CASSLTAGLTSGYGYTF

len: 14
j_gene: TRBJ2-3
abundance: few
d_gene: NA
v_gene: TRBV14
CDR3nt: TGTGCCAGCAGCCAAGTGTCCAGCACAGATACGCAGTATTTT
CDR3aa: CASSQVSSTDTQYF

len: 16
j_gene: TRBJ2-6
abundance: NA
d_gene: TRBD1
v_gene: TRBV7-9
CDR3nt: TGTGCCAGCAGCTTGACCCAGGGGGCCCTGGTCAACGTCCTGACTTTC
CDR3aa: CASSLTQGALVNVLTF

len: 13
j_gene: TRBJ1-1
abundance: NA
d_gene: NA
v_gene: TRBV30
CDR3nt: TGTGCCTGGAGTGGCCGAGGGAGACCTGAAGCTTTCTTT
CDR3aa: CAWSGRGRPEAFF

len: 16
j_gene: TRBJ2-2
abundance: NA
d_gene: NA
v_gene: TRBV5-3
CDR3nt: TGTGCCAGAAGTTTCTCCGGGCCCATGAACACCGGGGAGCTGTTTTTT
CDR3aa: CARSFSGPMNTGELFF

len: 15
j_gene: TRBJ1-3
abundance: NA
d_gene: TRBD1
v_gene: TRBV5-4
CDR3nt: TGTGCCAGCAGCTTGGACAGGGGGTACGGAAACACCATATATTTT
CDR3aa: CASSLDRGYGNTIYF

len: 18
j_gene: TRBJ2-3
abundance: NA
d_gene: TRBD2
v_gene: TRBV4-2
CDR3nt: TGTGCCAGCAGCCAAGAACTTGGAGCGGGGGGATCGGCAGATACGCAGTATTTT
CDR3aa: CASSQELGAGGSADTQYF